The 12 T cell receptor beta chains presented below share a single source sample, sequenced in a study of cytomegalovirus exposure and HLA in healthy donors (dated by TCRdb to the late 2010s). The library came from the immunoSEQ multiplex PCR assay. For the multiplex PCR, a mixture combining 60 forward primers for TCR Vbeta segments and 13 reverse primers for TCR Jbeta segments was used. Drawn from immuneACCESS, this table holds only the in-frame rearrangements with V and J called that TCRdb kept. Clones are partly lost; checked studies trace under half to an unresolved V gene and leave the rest unexplained. This sample gives roughly 120,000 clones in total; about two thirds of them show up just once. The ten largest clones add up to 5.4% of the sample. The source material was PBMCs. Receptors were obtained from a woman in her seventies in good health and CMV-seropositive.

This clone has only one observation. The chain links TRBV6-1 to TRBJ1-6; D unresolved. The germline V gene has CDR1 MNHNS and CDR2 SASEGT. There are 16 residues in the CDR3. Between the trimmed V and J ends, which lost 2 bases and 6 bases, there was a span of 14 bases. CDR3 DNA: TGTGCCAGCAGTGAAATTGGAGGGTTCGGTAATTCACCCCTCCACTTT. Amino acid sequence: CASSEIGGFGNSPLHF.

V and J are TRBV7-2 and TRBJ1-6; 8 bases are shared with TRBD1. This CDR3 spans 16 amino acids. Germline V gene lookup returns CDR1 SGHTA and CDR2 FQGNSA. J was trimmed by 11 bases and V by 5 bases; bases with no gene match: 14. The CDR3 nucleotides read TGTGCCAGCAGCCCCGAAAGCGGGCGGACAGGGACACCCCTCCACTTT. The encoded protein is CASSPESGRTGTPLHF.

The V and J genes are TRBV7-2 and TRBJ1-1, with D possibly TRBD1 on 5 matching bases. The CDR3 loop spans 14 amino acids. CDR1 and CDR2 from the germline V gene are SGHTA and FQGNSA. V was cut by 5 bases and J by 1 base, with 11 bases left in between. The CDR3 loop reads CASSLLGQNTEAFF. CDR3 nucleotides: TGTGCCAGCAGCCTACTCGGACAGAACACTGAAGCTTTCTTT.

This CDR3 is CASSQAYRVNTEAFF. For the CDR3, the DNA is TGCGCCAGCAGCCAAGCCTACAGGGTGAACACTGAAGCTTTCTTT. The genes are TRBV4-3 and TRBJ1-1; D might be TRBD1 (6 bases). V gave up 1 base and J gave up 0 bases, with 9 bases separating them. CDR3 size: 15 residues. CDR1 is LGHNA, CDR2 YSLEER, per germline.

The chain uses TRBV7-8 and TRBJ1-2, with TRBD1 as a possible D gene (6 bases). Germline-derived CDR1 and CDR2 are SGHVS and FQNEAQ. V lost 5 bases, J lost 6 bases, and 16 bases lay in between. The CDR3 spans 14 residues. CDR3 coding DNA: TGTGCCAGCAGCGTTACAGGGTTGGGAGATGGCTACACCTTC. Amino acids: CASSVTGLGDGYTF.

There are a few counts of this clone. The chain employs TRBV4-3 and TRBJ2-7; maybe TRBD2 (6 bases). Trimming pared 3 bases from V and 0 bases from J, leaving 12 bases between. The CDR3 sequence is 15 residues long. From germline, CDR1 is LGHNA and CDR2 YSLEER. CDR3: CASSQGLSSSYEQYF. DNA of the CDR3: TGCGCCAGCAGCCAGGGACTCTCTAGCTCCTACGAGCAGTACTTC.

The chain recombines TRBV30 with TRBJ1-5; D gene ambiguous. Germline V gene sequence: CDR1 GTSNPN, CDR2 SVGIG (reference sequence). CDR3 size: 14 residues. V dropped 0 bases and J dropped 4 bases, with 10 bases sitting between them. This chain's CDR3 is CAWSVTQLNQPQHF. The CDR3 DNA reads as TGTGCCTGGAGTGTAACGCAGTTGAATCAGCCCCAGCATTTT.

CDR3 in amino acids: CASGLVRLEDVRRNSPLHF. CDR3 DNA sequence: TGTGCTAGTGGTTTGGTACGATTGGAGGATGTCAGGAGGAATTCACCCCTCCACTTT. The chain links TRBV12-5 to TRBJ1-6; no firm D call. The germline CDR1 and CDR2 sequences are LGHNT and FRNRAP. V lost 0 bases to trimming and J lost 7 bases, with 22 bases between them. The CDR3 is 19 residues long.

The DNA of the CDR3 is TGTGCCAGCAGCCAAAGTAGCGAGCAGTACTTC. Protein: CASSQSSEQYF. The chain employs TRBV4-2 and TRBJ2-7; the D is unclear. The CDR3 loop spans 11 amino acids. Germline V gene sequence: CDR1 LGHNA, CDR2 YNFKEQ. Trimming took 2 bases from V and 6 from J, leaving 5 bases between them.

This chain links TRBV29-1 with TRBJ1-3; tentative D call: TRBD1 (6 bases). Looked up from germline, CDR1 is SQVTM and CDR2 is ANQGSEA. The CDR3 runs to 14 residues. V lost 6 bases and J lost 9, with 21 bases in between. The CDR3 nucleotides are TGCAGCGTGGGGGACAAATGGGTCGGTGGCACCATATATTTT. As protein: CSVGDKWVGGTIYF.

The V and J genes are TRBV15 and TRBJ1-1, with D uncertain. The germline V gene has CDR1 LNHNV and CDR2 YYDKDF (reference sequence). The germline V and J ends were trimmed by 4 bases and 4 bases, with 10 bases remaining between them. This CDR3 has 13 amino acids. The CDR3 protein is CATSISASTEAFF. The CDR3 nucleotides read TGTGCCACCAGCATCTCTGCGAGCACTGAAGCTTTCTTT.

The J gene is TRBJ2-7, the V gene TRBV7-2; TRBD1 matches at 7 bases. Germline-derived CDR1 and CDR2 are SGHTA and FQGNSA. Trimming removed 2 bases from V and 2 bases from J; junction bases left unmatched: 6. The CDR3 spans 15 residues. In DNA form, the CDR3 reads TGTGCCAGCAGCTTACCGTCCAGGGGGACCTACGAGCAGTACTTC. It translates to CASSLPSRGTYEQYF. Together with reference TRBV7-2 and TRBJ2-7, the CDR3 gives the full variable domain: GAGVSQSPSNKVTEKGKDVELRCDPISGHTALYWYRQSLGQGLEFLIYFQGNSAPDKSGLPSDRFSAERTGGSVSTLTIQRTQQEDSAVYLCASSLPSRGTYEQYFGPGTRLTVT.